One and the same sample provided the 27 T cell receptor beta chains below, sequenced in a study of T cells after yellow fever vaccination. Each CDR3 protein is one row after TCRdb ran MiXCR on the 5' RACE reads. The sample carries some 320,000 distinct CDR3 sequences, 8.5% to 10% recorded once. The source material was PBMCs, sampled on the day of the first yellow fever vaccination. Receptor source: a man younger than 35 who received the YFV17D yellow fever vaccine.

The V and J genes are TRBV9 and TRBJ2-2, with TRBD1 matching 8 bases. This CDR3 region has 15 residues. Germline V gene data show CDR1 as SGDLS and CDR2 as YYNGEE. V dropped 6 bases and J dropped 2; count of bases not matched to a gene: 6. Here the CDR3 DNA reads TGTGCCAGCAAGCAAGGACAGGGTAACACCGGGGAGCTGTTTTTT. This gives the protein CASKQGQGNTGELFF.

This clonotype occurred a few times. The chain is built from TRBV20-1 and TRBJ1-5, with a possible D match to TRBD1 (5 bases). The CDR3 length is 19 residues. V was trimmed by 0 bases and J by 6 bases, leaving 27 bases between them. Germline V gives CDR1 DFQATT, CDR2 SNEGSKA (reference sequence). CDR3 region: CSARDVGDLGPVSSQPQHF. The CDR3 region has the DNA TGCAGTGCTAGAGATGTGGGGGACCTGGGGCCAGTAAGTAGTCAGCCCCAGCATTTT.

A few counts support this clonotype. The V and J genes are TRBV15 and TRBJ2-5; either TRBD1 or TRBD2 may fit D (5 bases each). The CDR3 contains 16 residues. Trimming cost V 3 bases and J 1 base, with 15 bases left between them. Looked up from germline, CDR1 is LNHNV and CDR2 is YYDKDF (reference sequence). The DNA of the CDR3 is TGTGCCACCAGCAGCCCTGGGGGTTGGCCCCAAGAGACCCAGTACTTC. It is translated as CATSSPGGWPQETQYF.

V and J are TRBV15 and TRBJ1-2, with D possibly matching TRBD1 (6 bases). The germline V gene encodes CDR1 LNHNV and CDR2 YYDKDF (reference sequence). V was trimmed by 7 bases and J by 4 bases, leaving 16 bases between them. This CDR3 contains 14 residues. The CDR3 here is CATNPGVASYGYTF. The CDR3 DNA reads TGTGCCACCAATCCAGGGGTTGCGAGCTATGGCTACACCTTC.

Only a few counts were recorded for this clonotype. DNA of the CDR3: TGTGCCAGCACGAGGGGGCCGACAGATACGCAGTATTTT. This codes for CASTRGPTDTQYF. The V and J genes are TRBV2 and TRBJ2-3, with 7 bases matching TRBD1. The V segment lost 7 bases and the J segment 3 bases; nucleotides outside the gene matches: 4. The CDR3 totals 13 residues. Germline V gives CDR1 SNHLY, CDR2 FYNNEI.

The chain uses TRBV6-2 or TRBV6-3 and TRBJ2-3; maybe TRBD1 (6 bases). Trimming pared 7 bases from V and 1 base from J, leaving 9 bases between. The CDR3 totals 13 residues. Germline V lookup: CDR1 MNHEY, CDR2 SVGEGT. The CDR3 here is CASKSGGTDTQYF. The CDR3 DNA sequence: TGTGCCAGCAAATCAGGGGGCACAGATACGCAGTATTTT.

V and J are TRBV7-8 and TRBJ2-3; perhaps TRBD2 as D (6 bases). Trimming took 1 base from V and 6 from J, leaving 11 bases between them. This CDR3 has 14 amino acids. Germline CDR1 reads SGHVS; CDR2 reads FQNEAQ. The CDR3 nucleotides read TGTGCCAGCAGCTTAGGCCGGGAGCGTGATACGCAGTATTTT. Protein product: CASSLGRERDTQYF.

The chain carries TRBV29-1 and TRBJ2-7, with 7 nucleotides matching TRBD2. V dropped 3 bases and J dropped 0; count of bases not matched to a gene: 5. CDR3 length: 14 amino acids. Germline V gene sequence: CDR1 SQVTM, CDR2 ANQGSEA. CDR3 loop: CSVETPGGSYEQYF. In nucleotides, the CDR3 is TGCAGCGTTGAGACTCCGGGGGGCTCCTACGAGCAGTACTTC.

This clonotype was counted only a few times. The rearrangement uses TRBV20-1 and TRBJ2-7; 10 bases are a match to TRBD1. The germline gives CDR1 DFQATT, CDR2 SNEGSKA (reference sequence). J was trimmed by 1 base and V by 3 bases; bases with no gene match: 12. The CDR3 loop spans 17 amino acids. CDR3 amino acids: CSARGTGTGVSSYEQYF. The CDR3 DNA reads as TGCAGTGCTAGGGGGACCGGGACAGGGGTTTCGTCCTACGAGCAGTACTTC.

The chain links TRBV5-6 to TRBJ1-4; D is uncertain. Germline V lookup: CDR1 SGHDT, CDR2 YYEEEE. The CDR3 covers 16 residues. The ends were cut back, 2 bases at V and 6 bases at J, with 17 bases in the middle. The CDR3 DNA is TGTGCCAGCAGCTTTGGGAGCCGCTCGGGGTATGAAAAACTGTTTTTT. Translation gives CASSFGSRSGYEKLFF.

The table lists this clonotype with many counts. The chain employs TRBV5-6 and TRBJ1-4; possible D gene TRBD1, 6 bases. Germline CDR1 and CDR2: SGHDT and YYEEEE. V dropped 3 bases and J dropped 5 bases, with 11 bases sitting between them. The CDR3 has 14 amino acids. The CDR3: CASSSAQGNEKLFF. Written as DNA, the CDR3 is TGTGCCAGCAGCTCGGCTCAGGGGAATGAAAAACTGTTTTTT.

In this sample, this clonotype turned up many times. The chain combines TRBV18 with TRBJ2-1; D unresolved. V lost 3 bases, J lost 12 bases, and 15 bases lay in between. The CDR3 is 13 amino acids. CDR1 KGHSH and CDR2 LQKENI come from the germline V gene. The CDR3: CASSPSVSGRQFF. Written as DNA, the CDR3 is TGTGCCAGCTCACCCTCGGTTTCGGGTCGGCAGTTCTTC.

The CDR3 DNA follows: TGTGCCAGCAGTTTAACAGGGGGCCCCCTCTACGAGCAGTACGTC. It is translated as CASSLTGGPLYEQYV. The rearrangement uses TRBV7-9 and TRBJ2-7; 9 positions match TRBD1. The V gene's germline CDR1 is SEHNR and CDR2 FQNEAQ (reference sequence). The junction had 9 bases not matched to a gene; V was cut back by 6 bases and J by 3 bases. This CDR3 region has 15 residues.

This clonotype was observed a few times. CDR3 bases: TGTGCCAGCAGCTTAATGTACGATTCGGGGGCCTACAATGAGCAGTTCTTC. It specifies CASSLMYDSGAYNEQFF. The chain is built from TRBV7-2 and TRBJ2-1, with a possible D match to TRBD2 (6 bases). This CDR3 contains 17 residues. The V end lost 2 bases, the J end lost 2 bases, and 16 bases lay between the germline ends. Germline assignment: CDR1 SGHTA and CDR2 FQGNSA. Using reference TRBV7-2 and TRBJ2-1 for the parts outside the CDR3, the full variable domain is GAGVSQSPSNKVTEKGKDVELRCDPISGHTALYWYRQSLGQGLEFLIYFQGNSAPDKSGLPSDRFSAERTGGSVSTLTIQRTQQEDSAVYLCASSLMYDSGAYNEQFFGPGTRLTVL.

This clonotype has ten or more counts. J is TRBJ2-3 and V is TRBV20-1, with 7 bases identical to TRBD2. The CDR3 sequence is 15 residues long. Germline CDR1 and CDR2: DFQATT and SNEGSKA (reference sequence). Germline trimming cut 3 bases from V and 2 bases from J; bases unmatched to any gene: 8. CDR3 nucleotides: TGCAGTGCTAGTTCGGCGCGGGGGTTCACAGATACGCAGTATTTT. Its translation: CSASSARGFTDTQYF.

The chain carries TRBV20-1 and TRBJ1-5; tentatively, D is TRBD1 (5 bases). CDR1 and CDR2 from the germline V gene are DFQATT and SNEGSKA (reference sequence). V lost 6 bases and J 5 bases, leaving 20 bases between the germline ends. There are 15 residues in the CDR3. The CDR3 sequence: CSAIRGQGSDQPQHF. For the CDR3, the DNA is TGCAGTGCCATCCGAGGCCAGGGTTCGGATCAGCCCCAGCATTTT.

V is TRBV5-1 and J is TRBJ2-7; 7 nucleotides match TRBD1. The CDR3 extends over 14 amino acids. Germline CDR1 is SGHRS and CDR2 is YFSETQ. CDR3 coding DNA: TGCGCCAGCAGTTTGGTGGACAGGTCCTACGAGCAGTACGTC. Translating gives CASSLVDRSYEQYV.

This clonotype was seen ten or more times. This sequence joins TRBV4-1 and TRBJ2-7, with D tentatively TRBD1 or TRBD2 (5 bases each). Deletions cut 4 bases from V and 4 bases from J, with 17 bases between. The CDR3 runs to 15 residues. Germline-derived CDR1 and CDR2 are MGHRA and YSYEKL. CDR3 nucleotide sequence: TGCGCCAGCAGCCTGACCCCGGGACCATTGTACGAGCAGTACGTC. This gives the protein CASSLTPGPLYEQYV.

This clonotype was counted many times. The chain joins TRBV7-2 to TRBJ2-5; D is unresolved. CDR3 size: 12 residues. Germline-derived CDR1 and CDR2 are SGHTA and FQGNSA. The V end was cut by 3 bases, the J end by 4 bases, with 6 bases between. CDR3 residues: CASSFRAETQYF. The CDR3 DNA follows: TGTGCCAGCAGCTTTCGGGCAGAGACCCAGTACTTC.

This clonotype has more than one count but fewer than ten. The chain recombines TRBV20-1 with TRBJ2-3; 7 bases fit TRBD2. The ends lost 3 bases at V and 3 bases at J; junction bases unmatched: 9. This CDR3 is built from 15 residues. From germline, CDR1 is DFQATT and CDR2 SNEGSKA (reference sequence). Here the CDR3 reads CSAREWTSQTDTQYF. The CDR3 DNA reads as TGCAGTGCTAGGGAATGGACTAGTCAGACAGATACGCAGTATTTT.

The CDR3, as DNA: TGTGCCAGCAGCGCTAAGACTAGTGGGGTTGTCGAGCAGTTCTTC. This gives the protein CASSAKTSGVVEQFF. The J gene is TRBJ2-1, the V gene TRBV7-6, with a possible D match to TRBD2 (6 bases). Between the trimmed V and J ends, which lost 5 bases and 10 bases, there was a span of 21 bases. Germline V gene sequence: CDR1 SGHVS, CDR2 FNYEAQ. CDR3 length equals 15 residues.

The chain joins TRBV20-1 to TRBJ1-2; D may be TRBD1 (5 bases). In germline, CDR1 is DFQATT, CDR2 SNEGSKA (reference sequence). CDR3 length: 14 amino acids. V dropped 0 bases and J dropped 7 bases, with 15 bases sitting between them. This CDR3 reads CSARDRQGLGGYTF. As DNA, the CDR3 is TGCAGTGCTAGAGATCGGCAGGGCCTTGGTGGCTACACCTTC.

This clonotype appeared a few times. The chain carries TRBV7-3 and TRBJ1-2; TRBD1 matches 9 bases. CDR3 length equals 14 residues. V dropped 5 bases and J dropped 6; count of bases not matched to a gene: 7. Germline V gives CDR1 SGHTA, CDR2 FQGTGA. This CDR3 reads CASSPGRTGDGYTF. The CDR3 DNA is TGTGCCAGCAGCCCTGGCAGGACAGGGGATGGCTACACCTTC.

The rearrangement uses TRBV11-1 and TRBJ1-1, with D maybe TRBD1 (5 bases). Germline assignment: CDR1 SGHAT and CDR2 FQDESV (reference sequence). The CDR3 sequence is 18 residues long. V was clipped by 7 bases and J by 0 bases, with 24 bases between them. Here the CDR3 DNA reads TGTGCCAGCACCCTGGGTAGGAGGGGATTCCGCATGAACACTGAAGCTTTCTTT. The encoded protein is CASTLGRRGFRMNTEAFF.

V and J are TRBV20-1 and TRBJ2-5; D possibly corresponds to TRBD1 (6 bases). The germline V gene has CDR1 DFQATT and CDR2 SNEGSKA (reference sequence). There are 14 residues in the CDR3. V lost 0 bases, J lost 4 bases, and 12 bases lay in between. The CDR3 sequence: CSARDNRAGETQYF. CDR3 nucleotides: TGCAGTGCTAGAGATAACAGGGCCGGAGAGACCCAGTACTTC.

The CDR3 region is CASSQPAGANYGYTF. CDR3 nucleotide sequence: TGCGCCAGCTCCCAACCTGCAGGGGCTAACTATGGCTACACCTTC. This chain connects TRBV4-1 to TRBJ1-2; TRBD1 might be the D (6 bases). Trimming removed 8 bases from V and 0 bases from J, with 16 bases in between. Germline V lookup: CDR1 MGHRA, CDR2 YSYEKL. The length of the CDR3 is 15 residues.

DNA of the CDR3: TGTGCCATCAGTGAGGACAGGGGGAGAGGAGAAAAACTGTTTTTT. This translates into CAISEDRGRGEKLFF. The gene calls are TRBV10-3 and TRBJ1-4; 9 bases line up with TRBD1. Germline V CDR1 and CDR2: ENHRY, SYGVKD. V lost 2 bases to trimming and J lost 8 bases; unmatched junction nucleotides: 6. The CDR3 has 15 amino acids.